The next 27 T cell receptor beta chains were all read from a single sample in a study of T cells after yellow fever vaccination. TCRdb reprocessed the 5' RACE reads with MiXCR, giving one entry per CDR3 protein. The sample lists fewer than 450,000 distinct CDR3 sequences; around a tenth were seen once. Sample: PBMCs, taken on the day of the first yellow fever vaccination. These receptors all come from a man aged 18 to 30 who received the YFV17D yellow fever vaccine.

This clonotype showed up just a few times. This rearrangement joins TRBV4-1 to TRBJ1-2; TRBD1 aligns across 9 bases. V lost 2 bases and J lost 4; bases outside the gene matches: 5. CDR1 is MGHRA and CDR2 is YSYEKL in the germline V gene. CDR3 length: 15 amino acids. CDR3 coding DNA: TGCGCCAGCAGCCAACGGGGACAGGGCGGCTATGGCTACACCTTC. It codes for CASSQRGQGGYGYTF.

This clonotype was counted only a few times. The chain uses TRBV25-1 and TRBJ2-1; D perhaps matches TRBD2 (5 bases). Germline assignment: CDR1 MGHDK and CDR2 SYGVNS. V was cut by 2 bases and J by 14 bases, with 13 bases left in between. The CDR3 length is 12 residues. The DNA of the CDR3 is TGTGCCAGCAGTGAAAACGGGAAAGCGGAGTTCTTC. It encodes CASSENGKAEFF.

This chain joins TRBV7-3 and TRBJ2-2; D gene unclear. V was cut by 2 bases and J by 1 base, with 5 bases left in between. The CDR3 is 14 amino acids. Germline V gene data show CDR1 as SGHTA and CDR2 as FQGTGA. CDR3 bases: TGTGCCAGCAGCTTACGGATGAACACCGGGGAGCTGTTTTTT. Protein sequence: CASSLRMNTGELFF.

This clonotype turned up a few times. V usage is TRBV6-1 and J usage is TRBJ1-1; no definite D call. Trimming pared 6 bases from V and 1 base from J, leaving 12 bases between. CDR1 and CDR2 from the germline V gene are MNHNS and SASEGT. The CDR3 spans 14 residues. CDR3 amino acids: CASSRRGSNTEAFF. Here the CDR3 DNA reads TGTGCCAGCAGCCGGCGGGGATCGAACACTGAAGCTTTCTTT.

This clonotype was observed a handful of times. The chain employs TRBV7-2 and TRBJ2-3; 8 bases agree with TRBD2. Per germline, CDR1 SGHTA and CDR2 FQGNSA. The CDR3 consists of 16 residues. The V segment lost 5 bases and the J segment 1 base; nucleotides outside the gene matches: 8. As DNA, the CDR3 is TGTGCCAGCAGCGGGGGAGCGGGGGCTCGCACAGATACGCAGTATTTT. This translates into CASSGGAGARTDTQYF. The full variable domain, in which reference TRBV7-2 and TRBJ2-3 provide the parts outside the CDR3, is GAGVSQSPSNKVTEKGKDVELRCDPISGHTALYWYRQSLGQGLEFLIYFQGNSAPDKSGLPSDRFSAERTGGSVSTLTIQRTQQEDSAVYLCASSGGAGARTDTQYFGPGTRLTVL.

This clonotype came up a few times. The chain is built from TRBV30 and TRBJ2-3; TRBD2 is a possible D gene (7 bases). Trimming removed 0 bases from V and 1 base from J, with 8 bases in between. This CDR3 has 14 residues. The V gene's germline CDR1 is GTSNPN and CDR2 SVGIG (reference sequence). The CDR3 here is CAWSVGGGTDTQYF. In DNA, the CDR3 is TGTGCCTGGAGTGTAGGGGGGGGCACAGATACGCAGTATTTT.

This clonotype was observed a few times. The J gene is TRBJ2-3, the V gene TRBV7-9; no definite D call. This CDR3 is built from 13 residues. Germline V CDR1 and CDR2: SEHNR, FQNEAQ (reference sequence). V lost 5 bases and J lost 2, with 8 bases in between. The DNA of the CDR3 is TGTGCCAGCAGCCAGCTGCCCACAGATACGCAGTATTTT. It yields the protein CASSQLPTDTQYF.

This clonotype was counted a few times. The chain employs TRBV5-1 and TRBJ2-3; 9 nucleotides align to TRBD2. This CDR3 has 16 amino acids. J was trimmed by 0 bases and V by 4 bases; bases with no gene match: 6. Germline V gene data show CDR1 as SGHRS and CDR2 as YFSETQ. The DNA of the CDR3 is TGCGCCAGCAGCATTAGCGGGGGCGCTAGCACAGATACGCAGTATTTT. Translated, it gives CASSISGGASTDTQYF. The full variable domain, with the rest looked up from reference TRBV5-1 and TRBJ2-3, is KAGVTQTPRYLIKTRGQQVTLSCSPISGHRSVSWYQQTPGQGLQFLFEYFSETQRNKGNFPGRFSGRQFSNSRSEMNVSTLELGDSALYLCASSISGGASTDTQYFGPGTRLTVL.

The V call is TRBV15, the J call TRBJ2-5; unclear D gene. This CDR3 region has 12 residues. The V end lost 0 bases, the J end lost 5 bases, and 4 bases lay between the germline ends. Germline assignment: CDR1 LNHNV and CDR2 YYDKDF (reference sequence). The CDR3 DNA reads TGTGCCACCAGCAGAGATGAGGAGACCCAGTACTTC. The encoded protein is CATSRDEETQYF.

This clonotype was observed a few times. This chain connects TRBV7-2 to TRBJ1-3; D not certain. Per germline, CDR1 SGHTA and CDR2 FQGNSA. CDR3 size: 16 residues. V was clipped by 2 bases and J by 2 bases, with 13 bases between them. The CDR3 protein is CASSLQSQAAGNTIYF. DNA for the CDR3: TGTGCCAGCAGCTTACAATCCCAGGCGGCTGGAAACACCATATATTTT.

This clonotype was found many times. V is TRBV25-1 and J is TRBJ1-2; D is possibly TRBD1 (6 bases). Looked up from germline, CDR1 is MGHDK and CDR2 is SYGVNS. The CDR3 totals 13 residues. The V and J ends lost 8 bases and 6 bases respectively, with 16 bases between them. This CDR3 is CASEGGTGNGYTF. The CDR3, as DNA: TGTGCCAGCGAGGGGGGGACGGGGAATGGCTACACCTTC.

This rearrangement joins TRBV7-9 to TRBJ2-6; TRBD1 matches at 9 bases. This CDR3 has 16 residues. Germline CDR1 and CDR2: SEHNR and FQNEAQ (reference sequence). The trim removed 11 bases at V and 0 bases at J, leaving 8 bases unmatched. In nucleotides, the CDR3 is TGTGCCGTCAGGACAGGGGCTTTCTCTGGGGCCAACGTCCTGACTTTC. As protein: CAVRTGAFSGANVLTF.

This chain links TRBV7-2 with TRBJ2-7; D not resolved. This CDR3 has 13 residues. Germline V gives CDR1 SGHTA, CDR2 FQGNSA. V gave up 5 bases and J gave up 1 base, with 9 bases separating them. The CDR3 loop reads CASSARNSYEQYF. For the CDR3, the DNA is TGTGCCAGCAGCGCCCGCAATTCCTACGAGCAGTACTTC.

In this sample, this clonotype turned up a few times. This chain uses TRBV6-1 with TRBJ2-3; 9 positions match TRBD2. V lost 0 bases to trimming and J lost 5 bases; unmatched junction nucleotides: 9. The CDR3 totals 17 residues. In germline, CDR1 is MNHNS, CDR2 SASEGT. CDR3 nucleotides: TGTGCCAGCAGTGAAGCGCCGGCGGGGGGGCTCGGAGATACGCAGTATTTT. It encodes CASSEAPAGGLGDTQYF.

The chain uses TRBV7-9 and TRBJ1-1; D is possibly TRBD1 (6 bases). Germline CDR1 SEHNR, CDR2 FQNEAQ (reference sequence). With 3 bases removed from V and 1 base from J, the gap between germline ends came to 15 bases. This CDR3 has 16 amino acids. The CDR3 loop is CASSFSGESGNTEAFF. The CDR3 DNA reads as TGTGCCAGCAGCTTTTCAGGGGAGAGTGGGAACACTGAAGCTTTCTTT.

There are a few counts of this clonotype. V and J are TRBV10-3 and TRBJ2-1; D may correspond to TRBD1 or TRBD2 (6 bases each). Trimming shortened V by 6 bases and J by 8 bases, and 23 bases separated the two germline ends. Germline lookup yields CDR1 ENHRY and CDR2 SYGVKD. This CDR3 is 16 amino acids long. The CDR3 here is CAIREGSGAFVHEQFF. The CDR3 DNA sequence: TGTGCCATCAGGGAGGGTTCGGGGGCTTTCGTTCATGAGCAGTTCTTC.

The table lists this clonotype with many counts. The chain has TRBV28 and TRBJ2-5, with 10 bases that match TRBD1. The CDR3 is made up of 15 amino acids. Germline assignment: CDR1 MDHEN and CDR2 SYDVKM. The V and J ends lost 6 bases and 5 bases, in that order; junction bases with no gene match: 9. Here the CDR3 reads CASSRGTGDRETQYF. CDR3 DNA: TGTGCCAGCAGCAGAGGGACAGGGGACCGGGAGACCCAGTACTTC. Variable domain in full (rest from reference TRBV28 and TRBJ2-5): DVKVTQSSRYLVKRTGEKVFLECVQDMDHENMFWYRQDPGLGLRLIYFSYDVKMKEKGDIPEGYSVSREKKERFSLILESASTNQTSMYLCASSRGTGDRETQYFGPGTRLLVL.

The chain combines TRBV27 with TRBJ1-1, with TRBD1 identical over 8 bases. The trim removed 0 bases at V and 9 bases at J, leaving 6 bases unmatched. CDR1 and CDR2 (germline): MNHEY, SMNVEV (reference sequence). The CDR3 extends over 14 amino acids. CDR3 residues: CASSLSTGGSQAFF. As DNA, the CDR3 is TGTGCCAGCAGTTTATCAACAGGGGGAAGTCAAGCTTTCTTT.

This clonotype has just a few counts. The gene calls are TRBV7-3 and TRBJ2-1, with TRBD2 identical over 9 bases. V dropped 5 bases and J dropped 4; count of bases not matched to a gene: 3. This CDR3 comprises 14 residues. Germline V gives CDR1 SGHTA, CDR2 FQGTGA. Here the CDR3 reads CASSEAGGYNEQFF. In DNA form, the CDR3 reads TGTGCCAGCAGCGAGGCGGGAGGGTACAATGAGCAGTTCTTC.

This clonotype occurred once. The V call is TRBV7-6, the J call TRBJ2-6, with unresolved D. The V and J ends lost 3 bases and 1 base respectively, with 13 bases between them. Germline V gives CDR1 SGHVS, CDR2 FNYEAQ. This CDR3 is built from 17 residues. Written as DNA, the CDR3 is TGTGCCAGCAGCTTGGCAGCGCTAGGTTCTGGGGCCAACGTCCTGACTTTC. Encoded protein: CASSLAALGSGANVLTF. The entire variable domain, with the rest obtained from reference TRBV7-6 and TRBJ2-6, is as follows: GAGVSQSPRYKVTKRGQDVALRCDPISGHVSLYWYRQALGQGPEFLTYFNYEAQQDKSGLPNDRFSAERPEGSISTLTIQRTEQRDSAMYRCASSLAALGSGANVLTFGAGSRLTVL.

The chain carries TRBV11-2 and TRBJ2-1; no definite D call. The CDR3 runs to 15 residues. The germline V gene encodes CDR1 SGHAT and CDR2 FQNNGV. The V end lost 5 bases, the J end lost 5 bases, and 16 bases lay between the germline ends. Here the CDR3 reads CASSEHWRLDNEQFF. The DNA of the CDR3 is TGTGCCAGCAGCGAGCACTGGCGGCTTGACAATGAGCAGTTCTTC.

The V gene is TRBV11-2, the J gene TRBJ2-7; perhaps TRBD1 as D (5 bases). Germline CDR1 reads SGHAT; CDR2 reads FQNNGV. CDR3 length: 14 amino acids. Trimming took 5 bases from V and 0 from J, leaving 11 bases between them. CDR3 coding DNA: TGTGCCAGCAGCCAACAGGCAAGCTCCTACGAGCAGTACGTC. Amino acid sequence: CASSQQASSYEQYV.

The chain links TRBV5-1 to TRBJ2-5; 8 bases fit TRBD2. Germline lookup yields CDR1 SGHRS and CDR2 YFSETQ. The CDR3 has 13 amino acids. The V gene end was trimmed by 6 bases and the J gene end by 5 bases; junction bases not matched to a gene: 6. For the CDR3, the DNA is TGCGCCAGCATGCAAGCGGGGGAGGAGACCCAGTACTTC. Protein: CASMQAGEETQYF.

This clonotype was detected a few times. The chain couples TRBV5-1 to TRBJ1-4, with a weak D call TRBD1 (5 bases). V lost 4 bases and J lost 6, with 13 bases in between. The V gene's germline CDR1 is SGHRS and CDR2 YFSETQ. The CDR3 length is 14 residues. CDR3 residues: CASSPGLWDEKLFF. CDR3 sequence (DNA): TGCGCCAGCAGCCCGGGACTGTGGGATGAAAAACTGTTTTTT.

The chain couples TRBV27 to TRBJ2-5; either TRBD1 or TRBD2 may supply D (6 bases each). V lost 3 bases and J lost 3, with 14 bases in between. Germline CDR1 reads MNHEY; CDR2 reads SMNVEV (reference sequence). The CDR3 sequence is 15 residues long. CDR3 DNA: TGTGCCAGCAGTTTCCTTCCGGGGGCGAAAGAGACCCAGTACTTC. It encodes CASSFLPGAKETQYF.

The chain carries TRBV30 and TRBJ2-7; 10 bases agree with TRBD1. From germline, CDR1 is GTSNPN and CDR2 SVGIG (reference sequence). The CDR3 spans 19 residues. V lost 0 bases, J lost 7 bases, and 21 bases stayed unmatched. The CDR3 reads CAWSVRGLGQGRPRTEQYF. The CDR3 region has the DNA TGTGCCTGGAGTGTACGCGGGTTGGGACAGGGGCGGCCTAGGACGGAGCAGTACTTC.

The chain combines TRBV6-5 with TRBJ2-2, with TRBD2 as a possible D gene (5 bases). The germline V gene has CDR1 MNHEY and CDR2 SVGAGI. The CDR3 consists of 16 residues. V dropped 4 bases and J dropped 4 bases, with 16 bases sitting between them. The DNA of the CDR3 is TGTGCCAGCAGTTGGAACGGGAACCGAGGCACCGGGGAGCTGTTTTTT. Protein sequence: CASSWNGNRGTGELFF.